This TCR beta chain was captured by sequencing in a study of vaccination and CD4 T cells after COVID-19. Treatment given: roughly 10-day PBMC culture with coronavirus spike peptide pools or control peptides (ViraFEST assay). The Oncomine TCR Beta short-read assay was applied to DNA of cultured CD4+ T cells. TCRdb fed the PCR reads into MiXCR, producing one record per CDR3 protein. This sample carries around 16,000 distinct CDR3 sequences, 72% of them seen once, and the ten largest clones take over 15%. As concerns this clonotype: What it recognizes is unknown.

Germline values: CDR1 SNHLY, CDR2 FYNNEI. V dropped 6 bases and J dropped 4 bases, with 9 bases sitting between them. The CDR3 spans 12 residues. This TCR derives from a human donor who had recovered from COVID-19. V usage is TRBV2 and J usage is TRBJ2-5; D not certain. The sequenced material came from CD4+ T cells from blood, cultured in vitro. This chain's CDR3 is CASRLGGETQYF. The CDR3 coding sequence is TGTGCCAGCAGATTAGGTGGAGAGACCCAGTACTTC.